Presented here are 10 T cell receptor beta chains from one specimen sequenced in a study of cytomegalovirus exposure and HLA in healthy donors. Use of 60 Vbeta and 13 Jbeta primers characterized the PCR. TCRdb's copy holds only in-frame clones and misses some; the assay was immunoSEQ multiplex PCR. This table holds around 91,000 clones, roughly 73% found once. Sequencing was done on a sample of PBMCs. The receptors shown here come from a male donor in good health and CMV-seropositive.

The rearrangement links TRBV11-2 to TRBJ2-1; 11 positions match TRBD2. The CDR3 sequence is 15 residues long. The germline CDR1 and CDR2 sequences are SGHAT and FQNNGV. V was pared by 4 bases and J by 4 bases, with 3 bases of the junction left unmatched. The CDR3 loop reads CASSSGLAVYNEQFF. The CDR3 region has the DNA TGTGCCAGCAGCTCGGGACTAGCGGTATACAATGAGCAGTTCTTC.

The V gene is TRBV30, the J gene TRBJ1-4; 8 bases are shared with TRBD1. Germline-derived CDR1 and CDR2 are GTSNPN and SVGIG (reference sequence). Trimming removed 1 base from V and 8 bases from J; junction bases left unmatched: 9. CDR3 length: 15 residues. The chain's CDR3 is CAWSASTGAGEKLFF. The DNA of the CDR3 is TGTGCCTGGAGTGCCTCGACAGGGGCAGGAGAAAAACTGTTTTTT.

The rearrangement joins TRBV5-4 to TRBJ2-5; 7 nucleotides align to TRBD1. CDR1 is SGHNT, CDR2 YYREEE, per germline (reference sequence). The CDR3 length is 16 residues. V dropped 3 bases and J dropped 2; count of bases not matched to a gene: 10. This CDR3 reads CASSSPSPGQQETQYF. CDR3 DNA: TGTGCCAGCAGCTCCCCCAGTCCGGGACAGCAAGAGACCCAGTACTTC.

The gene calls are TRBV13 and TRBJ2-3, with D possibly matching TRBD2 (5 bases). CDR3 length: 14 amino acids. Germline V CDR1 and CDR2: PRHDT, FYEKMQ (reference sequence). The germline V and J ends were trimmed by 11 bases and 7 bases, with 22 bases remaining between them. CDR3 sequence: CAAERWELQYTQYF. The CDR3 region has the DNA TGTGCCGCGGAAAGGTGGGAGTTGCAATATACGCAGTATTTT.

The V call is TRBV29-1, the J call TRBJ2-5, with 11 nucleotides matching TRBD1. This CDR3 has 17 residues. Trimming removed 7 bases from V and 0 bases from J; junction bases left unmatched: 13. Germline V gives CDR1 SQVTM, CDR2 ANQGSEA. The CDR3 protein is CSGADLLGQGDQETQYF. The CDR3 DNA follows: TGCAGCGGAGCCGACTTGTTGGGACAGGGGGACCAAGAGACCCAGTACTTC.

This clone was observed a single time. This chain uses TRBV27 with TRBJ2-7; D perhaps matches TRBD2 (5 bases). The CDR3 runs 15 residues. Germline CDR1 is MNHEY and CDR2 is SMNVEV (reference sequence). V was trimmed by 5 bases and J by 0 bases, leaving 14 bases between them. CDR3 region: CASSPRGPASYEQYF. DNA of the CDR3: TGTGCCAGCAGTCCAAGAGGGCCCGCCTCCTACGAGCAGTACTTC.

The V gene is TRBV6-6, the J gene TRBJ2-7, with 8 bases fitting TRBD1. CDR3 length: 15 amino acids. J was trimmed by 4 bases and V by 5 bases; bases with no gene match: 10. Germline loops: CDR1 MNHNY, CDR2 SVGAGI (reference sequence). In DNA, the CDR3 is TGTGCCAGCAGTGATCCCGGGACAGGACAGTACGAGCAGTACTTC. Protein product: CASSDPGTGQYEQYF.

The chain is built from TRBV6-1 and TRBJ2-1; 8 bases line up with TRBD2. With V trimmed by 9 bases and J by 3 bases, 10 bases remained unmatched. Germline CDR1 reads MNHNS; CDR2 reads SASEGT. The CDR3 is 15 amino acids. The CDR3, as DNA: TGTGCCAGTCGTTTGAGCGGGAGTGGCTACAATGAGCAGTTCTTC. Encoded protein: CASRLSGSGYNEQFF.

This sequence joins TRBV19 and TRBJ1-3; TRBD1 agrees at 7 bases. Germline CDR1 is LNHDA and CDR2 is SQIVND (reference sequence). The CDR3 totals 15 residues. Trimming removed 10 bases from V and 0 bases from J; junction bases left unmatched: 9. The CDR3 protein is CATRRGDSSGNTIYF. Here the CDR3 DNA reads TGTGCCACCCGGAGGGGGGACAGCTCTGGAAACACCATATATTTT. The whole variable domain, remainder taken from reference TRBV19 and TRBJ1-3, is DGGITQSPKYLFRKEGQNVTLSCEQNLNHDAMYWYRQDPGQGLRLIYYSQIVNDFQKGDIAEGYSVSREKKESFPLTVTSAQKNPTAFYLCATRRGDSSGNTIYFGEGSWLTVV.

This chain links TRBV28 with TRBJ2-5, with a weak D call TRBD1 (6 bases). The J call may be faulty, since TRBJ2-7 better matches the DNA end. In germline, CDR1 is MDHEN, CDR2 SYDVKM. CDR3 length: 15 residues. CDR3 sequence: CASRPVGGRGGEQYF. CDR3 bases: TGTGCCAGCAGGCCAGTGGGTGGGAGAGGGGGCGAGCAGTACTTC.